This T cell receptor beta chain is from a study of identical twins. The CDR3 loop spans 12 amino acids. Trimming removed 5 bases at V and 3 bases at J, with 10 bases between. CDR1 and CDR2 (germline): SQVTM, ANQGSEA. TCRdb used MiXCR to reprocess the 5' RACE reads, holding one entry per CDR3 protein. Counted here are some 660,000 distinct CDR3 sequences, less than 10% occurring once; the ten biggest clones make up approximately 0.89%. The same data also went into a second study, on yellow fever vaccine responses in identical twins.

V and J are TRBV29-1 and TRBJ1-1, with no clear D. Sequenced input: PBMCs. The TCR comes from a woman aged 18-30 years in good health. This CDR3 is CSVFMWDTEAFF. CDR3 DNA sequence: TGCAGCGTTTTTATGTGGGACACTGAAGCTTTCTTT.